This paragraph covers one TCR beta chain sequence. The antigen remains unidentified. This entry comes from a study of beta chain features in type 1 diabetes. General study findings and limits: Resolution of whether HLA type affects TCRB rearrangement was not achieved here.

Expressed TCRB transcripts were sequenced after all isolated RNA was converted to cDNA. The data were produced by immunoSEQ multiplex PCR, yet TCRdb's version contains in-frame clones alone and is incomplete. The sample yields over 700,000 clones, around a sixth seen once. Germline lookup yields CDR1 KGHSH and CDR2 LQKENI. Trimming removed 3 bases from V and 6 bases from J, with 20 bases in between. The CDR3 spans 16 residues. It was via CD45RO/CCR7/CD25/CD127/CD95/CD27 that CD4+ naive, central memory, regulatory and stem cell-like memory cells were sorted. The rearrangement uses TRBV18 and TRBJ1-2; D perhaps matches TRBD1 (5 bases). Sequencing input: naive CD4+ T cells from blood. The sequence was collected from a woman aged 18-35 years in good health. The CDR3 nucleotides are TGTGCCAGCTCACCGCGACGGGGCCAGTGGGGGGATGGCTACACCTTC. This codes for CASSPRRGQWGDGYTF.